This TCR beta chain originates from a study of blood T cell repertoires in COVID-19. Study-wide background: Samples came from the United States, Italy and Spain, spanning acute and convalescent COVID-19. Sample material is recorded as cDNA or gDNA derived from T cells, B-cell-depleted T cells, or PBMCs.

Germline-derived CDR1 and CDR2 are MGHRA and YSYEKL. Trimming left V 1 base short and J 4 bases short, with 17 bases between. There are 18 residues in the CDR3. Those enrolled in Seattle joined during active infection and were followed longitudinally afterward. Authors' analysis steps: Quantification of nucleated cells was approximated via reference gene primer amplification. Only in-frame clones appear in the TCRdb table, and some are missing; sequencing was by immunoSEQ multiplex PCR. The D gene and trimming were derived from the DNA, and the V and J assignments and clone size from that table. The sample holds about 68,000 clones; 65% to 90% are singletons and the top ten take 6% to 6.5%.

V usage is TRBV4-1 and J usage is TRBJ2-6; a possible D gene is TRBD1 (5 bases). Sequences were obtained from peripheral blood. The sequence derives from a man at least 80 years old with COVID-19, enrolled during active disease. Here the CDR3 DNA reads TGCGCCAGCAGCCAAGTAAGGGGTGAGAGCCCCGGGGCCAACGTCCTGACTTTC. Protein product: CASSQVRGESPGANVLTF.